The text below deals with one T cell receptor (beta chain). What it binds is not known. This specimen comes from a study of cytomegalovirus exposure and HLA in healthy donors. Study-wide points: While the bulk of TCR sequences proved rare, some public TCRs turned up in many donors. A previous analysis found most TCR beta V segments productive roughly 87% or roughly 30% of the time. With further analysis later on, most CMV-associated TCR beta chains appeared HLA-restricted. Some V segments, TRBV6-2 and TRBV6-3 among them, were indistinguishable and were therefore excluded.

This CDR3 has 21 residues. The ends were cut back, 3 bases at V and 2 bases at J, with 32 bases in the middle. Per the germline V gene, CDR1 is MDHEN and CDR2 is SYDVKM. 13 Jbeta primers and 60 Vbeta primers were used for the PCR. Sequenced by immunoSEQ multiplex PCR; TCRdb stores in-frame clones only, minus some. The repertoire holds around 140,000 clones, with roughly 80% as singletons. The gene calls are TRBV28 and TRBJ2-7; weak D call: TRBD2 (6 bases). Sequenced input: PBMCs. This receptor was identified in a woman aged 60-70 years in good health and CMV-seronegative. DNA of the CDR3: TGTGCCAGCAGTTTTGGGGCTAACTATGTGGGGGGAAGGCTGACCACCTACGAGCAGTACTTC. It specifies CASSFGANYVGGRLTTYEQYF.